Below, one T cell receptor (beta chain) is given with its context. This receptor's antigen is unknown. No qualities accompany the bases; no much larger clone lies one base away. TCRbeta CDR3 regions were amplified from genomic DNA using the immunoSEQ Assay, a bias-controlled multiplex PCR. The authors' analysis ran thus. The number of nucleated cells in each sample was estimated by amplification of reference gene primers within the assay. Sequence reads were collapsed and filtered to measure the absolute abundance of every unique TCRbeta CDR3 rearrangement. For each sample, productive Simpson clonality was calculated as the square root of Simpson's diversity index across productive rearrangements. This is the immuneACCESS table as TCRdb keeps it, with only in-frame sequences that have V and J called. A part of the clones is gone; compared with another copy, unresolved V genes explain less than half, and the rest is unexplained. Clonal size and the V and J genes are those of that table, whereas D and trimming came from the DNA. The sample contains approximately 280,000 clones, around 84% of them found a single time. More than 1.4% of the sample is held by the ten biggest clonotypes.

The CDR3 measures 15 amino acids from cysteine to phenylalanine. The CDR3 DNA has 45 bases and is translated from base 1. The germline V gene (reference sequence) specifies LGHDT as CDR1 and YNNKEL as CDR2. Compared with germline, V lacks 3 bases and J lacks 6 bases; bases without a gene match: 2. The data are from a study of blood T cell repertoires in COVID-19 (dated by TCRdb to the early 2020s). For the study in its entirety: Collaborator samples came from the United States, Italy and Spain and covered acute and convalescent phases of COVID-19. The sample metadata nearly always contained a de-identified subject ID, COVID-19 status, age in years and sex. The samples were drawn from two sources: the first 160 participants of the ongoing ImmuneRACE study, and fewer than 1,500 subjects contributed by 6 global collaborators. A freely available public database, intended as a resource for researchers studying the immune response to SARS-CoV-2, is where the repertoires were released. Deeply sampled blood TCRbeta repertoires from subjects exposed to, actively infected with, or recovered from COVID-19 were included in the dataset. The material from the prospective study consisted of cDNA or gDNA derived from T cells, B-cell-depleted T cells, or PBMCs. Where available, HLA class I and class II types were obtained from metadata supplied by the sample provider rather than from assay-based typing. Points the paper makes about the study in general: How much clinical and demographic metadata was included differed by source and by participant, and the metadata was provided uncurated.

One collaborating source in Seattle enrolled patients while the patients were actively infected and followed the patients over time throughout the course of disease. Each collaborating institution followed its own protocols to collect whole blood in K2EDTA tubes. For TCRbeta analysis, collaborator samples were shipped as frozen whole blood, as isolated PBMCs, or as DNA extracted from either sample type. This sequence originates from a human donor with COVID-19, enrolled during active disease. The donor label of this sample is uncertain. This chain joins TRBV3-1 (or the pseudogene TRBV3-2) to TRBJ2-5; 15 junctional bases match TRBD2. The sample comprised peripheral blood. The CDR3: CASSHGTSGRKTQYF. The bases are TGTGCCAGCAGCCATGGGACTAGCGGGAGGAAGACCCAGTACTTC.